These 5 T cell receptor beta chains were all obtained from the same sample, sequenced in a study of cytomegalovirus exposure and HLA in healthy donors. TCRdb's table, derived via immunoSEQ multiplex PCR, lists solely in-frame clones and lacks some. The sample has a few hundred thousand clones; about nine tenths are singletons. Sequencing was performed on PBMCs. Receptor source: a woman younger than 30 in good health and CMV-seronegative.

The CDR3 coding sequence is TGTGCCAGCAGTTTATTGGGGGCGGACGAGCAGTACTTC. It codes for CASSLLGADEQYF. J is TRBJ2-7 and V is TRBV28; TRBD1 might be the D (6 bases). Per the germline V gene, CDR1 is MDHEN and CDR2 is SYDVKM. Trimming took off 1 base at V and 5 bases at J, with 9 bases between the two ends. The CDR3 length is 13 residues.

Turning to this clone: Other DNA sequences of this sample code for an identical CDR3. The rearrangement uses TRBV2 and TRBJ2-1; D not certain. Germline V lookup: CDR1 SNHLY, CDR2 FYNNEI. The length of the CDR3 is 15 residues. V was cut by 2 bases and J by 0 bases, with 8 bases left in between. The CDR3 coding sequence is TGTGCCAGCAGTGAATCTGGCTCCTCCTACAATGAGCAGTTCTTC. Its translation is CASSESGSSYNEQFF.

The CDR3: CASSPLAGATDTQYF. CDR3 bases: TGTGCCAGCAGTCCACTAGCGGGAGCCACAGATACGCAGTATTTT. The chain joins TRBV27 to TRBJ2-3, with 11 bases that match TRBD2. This CDR3 comprises 15 residues. V dropped 5 bases and J dropped 2; count of bases not matched to a gene: 3. Germline CDR1 reads MNHEY; CDR2 reads SMNVEV (reference sequence).

This clone was detected once. The chain joins TRBV30 to TRBJ2-3; D remains unclear. Trimming pared 3 bases from V and 6 bases from J, leaving 19 bases between. The CDR3 consists of 15 residues. CDR1 is GTSNPN and CDR2 is SVGIG in the germline V gene (reference sequence). In DNA form, the CDR3 reads TGTGCCTGGAGCCCCAGAGTAGCCCGTTCTGATACGCAGTATTTT. Its translation: CAWSPRVARSDTQYF.

V and J are TRBV9 and TRBJ2-5; no clear D gene. Deletions cut 0 bases from V and 3 bases from J, with 12 bases between. The CDR3 consists of 15 residues. Per the germline V gene, CDR1 is SGDLS and CDR2 is YYNGEE. Written as DNA, the CDR3 is TGTGCCAGCAGCGTAGGGGTAGACAACAAAGAGACCCAGTACTTC. Translation gives CASSVGVDNKETQYF.